This TCR beta chain was identified during a study of blood T cells in healthy people across ages. A second PCR, run for roughly 7 to 11 cycles, used a sample-barcoded 5' primer plus a J-beta primer mix. TCRdb reanalysed the 5' RACE reads using MiXCR and keeps one entry per CDR3 protein. The data contain roughly 500,000 distinct CDR3 sequences, 24% of them singletons. This clonotype has a handful of counts. Trimming removed 0 bases from V and 1 base from J, with 3 bases in between. This CDR3 has 12 amino acids. The germline gives CDR1 DFQATT, CDR2 SNEGSKA (reference sequence). This sample was also put to use in a study of T cells of mothers and their children.

The chain couples TRBV20-1 to TRBJ1-1; D ambiguous. Specimen: blood. The receptor was isolated from a boy between 5 and 17 years old in good health. CDR3 nucleotide sequence: TGCAGTGCTAGAGACGCGAACACTGAAGCTTTCTTT. It encodes CSARDANTEAFF.